Reported below is one T cell receptor (beta chain). Other DNA sequences in the same sample also yield this CDR3. This sample is part of a study of blood T cell repertoires in COVID-19. Study in general: T cells, B-cell-depleted T cells, or PBMCs supplied cDNA or gDNA.

Sequenced by immunoSEQ multiplex PCR; TCRdb stores in-frame clones only, minus some. The table records roughly 350,000 clones, around 84% of them present only once. The receptor was isolated from a woman aged 18-29 years with acute or convalescent COVID-19. The sequenced sample was peripheral blood.

CDR3 bases: TGCGCCAGCAGCTTGCCGGGACAGGGCACTGAAGCTTTCTTT. Its protein product is CASSLPGQGTEAFF. J is TRBJ1-1 and V is TRBV5-1; 9 positions agree with TRBD1. CDR3 length: 14 amino acids. Germline V gene sequence: CDR1 SGHRS, CDR2 YFSETQ. The V and J ends lost 1 base and 4 bases, in that order; junction bases with no gene match: 2.